The entry that follows covers one TCR beta chain sequence. Library preparation (for TCRbeta) was performed with unique molecular identifiers. TCRdb reprocessed the PCR reads with MiXCR, giving one entry per CDR3 protein. The table includes about 360,000 distinct CDR3 sequences, about an eighth detected once. This record comes from a study of T-cell reconstitution after alpha-beta-depleted transplantation in children. CDR3 length: 17 amino acids. Germline V gene data show CDR1 as SGHRS and CDR2 as YFSETQ. V shed 0 bases and J 5 bases; nucleotides not matched to a gene: 10. The receptor was isolated from a human donor who donated a stem cell graft to a child with Fanconi anemia. The chain links TRBV5-1 to TRBJ2-2, with 7 bases fitting TRBD2. This specimen was PBMCs, taken from the stem cell graft. CDR3 region: CASSLAFRDGGTGELFF. The CDR3 region has the DNA TGCGCCAGCAGCTTGGCCTTCCGGGACGGGGGGACCGGGGAGCTGTTTTTT.